This T cell receptor beta chain derives from a study of post-analysis software for immune sequencing data. The wider study: The courses of disease that were included comprised relapsing-remitting, secondary progressive and progressive-relapsing multiple sclerosis. The study's findings and limits: With TRBV5-6, TRBV5-1 and TRBV20-1 included, about five TRBV segments were more frequent in patients than in controls. Those with multiple sclerosis, the patient group, showed significantly lower normalized Chao1 diversity than controls. Clustering by F measure revealed strong co-clustering among samples prepared together in one batch.

This clonotype was seen a few times. Its target is unknown. Unique molecular identifiers were carried by the TCR beta cDNA libraries. Starting from roughly 1.1 to 9.2 million T cells, the study yielded 460,000 or so cDNA molecules. Each CDR3 protein gets one entry after TCRdb re-called the PCR reads with MiXCR. The sample yields 350,000 to 450,000 distinct CDR3 sequences, about a third seen once. Germline CDR1 reads LGHNA; CDR2 reads YNFKEQ. V was pared by 1 base and J by 4 bases, with 14 bases between. The CDR3 has 15 residues. This TCR came from a girl under 18 with multiple sclerosis. This sequence joins TRBV4-2 and TRBJ2-7; possible D gene TRBD2, 6 bases. The sample comprised blood. The CDR3 reads CASSQVLSSGYEQYF. The CDR3 DNA reads TGTGCCAGCAGCCAAGTGTTGTCCAGCGGGTACGAGCAGTACTTC.